The next 5 T cell receptor beta chains were all read from a single sample in a study of blood T cell repertoires in COVID-19. Clones were sequenced by immunoSEQ multiplex PCR, and TCRdb holds only the in-frame ones, with some missing. In the table there are approximately 35,000 clones, approximately 80% of which are singletons. The material sequenced was peripheral blood. The receptor source for this set is an elderly man with acute or convalescent COVID-19.

CDR3: CASSPQAVETQYF. The CDR3 DNA is TGTGCCAGCAGCCCACAAGCGGTGGAGACCCAGTACTTC. The chain recombines TRBV3-1 (or the pseudogene TRBV3-2) with TRBJ2-5, with D perhaps matching TRBD2 (5 bases). V dropped 4 bases and J dropped 5 bases, with 11 bases sitting between them. This CDR3 is 13 amino acids long. In germline, CDR1 is LGHDT, CDR2 YNNKEL (reference sequence).

This chain uses TRBV2 with TRBJ2-2, with D possibly matching TRBD2 (6 bases). This CDR3 is built from 11 residues. Trimming took off 6 bases at V and 14 bases at J, with 13 bases between the two ends. In germline, CDR1 is SNHLY, CDR2 FYNNEI. The CDR3, as DNA: TGTGCCAGCAGCATGGAGGGAGAACTGTTTTTT. Its translation: CASSMEGELFF. Filled out from reference TRBV2 and TRBJ2-2, the complete variable domain reads EPEVTQTPSHQVTQMGQEVILRCVPISNHLYFYWYRQILGQKVEFLVSFYNNEISEKSEIFDDQFSVERPDGSNFTLKIRSTKLEDSAMYFCASSMEGELFFGEGSRLTVL.

This clone was seen only a few times. The chain combines TRBV6-6 with TRBJ2-7; 7 nucleotides match TRBD1. This CDR3 has 14 amino acids. Germline values: CDR1 MNHNY, CDR2 SVGAGI (reference sequence). V gave up 4 bases and J gave up 5 bases; unmatched junction bases: 8. For the CDR3, the DNA is TGTGCCAGCAGTTCAAGACAGGGATTCCACGAGCAGTACTTC. Encoded protein: CASSSRQGFHEQYF.

CDR3 sequence (DNA): TGTGCCAGCAGTGAAGCAGGGGGCATAGGTTCACCCCTCCACTTT. Its protein product is CASSEAGGIGSPLHF. The V and J genes are TRBV6-1 and TRBJ1-6; 7 bases fit TRBD1. The CDR3 sequence is 15 residues long. Losses at the gene ends were 0 bases for V and 9 bases for J; bases not matched to a gene: 5. CDR1 MNHNS and CDR2 SASEGT come from the germline V gene.

The chain couples TRBV6-5 to TRBJ1-2, with a tentative D call TRBD1 (5 bases). Germline V gene data show CDR1 as MNHEY and CDR2 as SVGAGI. The V end lost 7 bases, the J end lost 3 bases, and 15 bases lay between the germline ends. CDR3 length: 14 amino acids. The CDR3 nucleotides read TGTGCCAGCAAACCGAGCGGGGCAGACTATGGCTACACCTTC. It translates to CASKPSGADYGYTF.